A single sample is the source of the 23 T cell receptor beta chains below, sequenced in a study of cytomegalovirus exposure and HLA in healthy donors. The study ran its PCR with 60 Vbeta and 13 Jbeta primers. Using immunoSEQ multiplex PCR, the repertoire was profiled, and TCRdb retains in-frame clones only, with some absent. This sample has 100,000 to 150,000 clones, with about 80% found just once. Input material: PBMCs. The receptors stem from a man aged 18 to 29 in good health and CMV-seronegative.

This CDR3 reads CASSQDWGDGGAFPFF. CDR3 DNA: TGTGCCAGCAGCCAAGATTGGGGTGACGGGGGGGCCTTTCCGTTCTTC. The genes are TRBV4-2 and TRBJ2-1; 8 nucleotides match TRBD2. V was clipped by 0 bases and J by 15 bases; unmatched bases: 16. CDR1 is LGHNA and CDR2 is YNFKEQ in the germline V gene. The CDR3 covers 16 residues.

The rearrangement links TRBV27 to TRBJ2-7; D gene uncertain. The CDR3 sequence is 14 residues long. Trimming left V 4 bases short and J 2 bases short, with 12 bases between. Germline assignment: CDR1 MNHEY and CDR2 SMNVEV (reference sequence). The CDR3 DNA reads as TGTGCCAGCAGTTGGTCAGGAACCCCCTACGAGCAGTACTTC. Translating gives CASSWSGTPYEQYF.

The chain couples TRBV4-3 to TRBJ1-1, with a possible D match to TRBD1 (5 bases). CDR1 is LGHNA and CDR2 is YSLEER in the germline V gene. This CDR3 has 15 residues. V shed 0 bases and J shed 1 base, with 9 bases lying between them. In DNA, the CDR3 is TGCGCCAGCAGCCAAGAGGTCCAGGGGAACACTGAAGCTTTCTTT. Its protein is CASSQEVQGNTEAFF.

V usage is TRBV11-2 and J usage is TRBJ2-5, with D possibly being TRBD2 (6 bases). This CDR3 has 15 amino acids. Germline V gene lookup returns CDR1 SGHAT and CDR2 FQNNGV. V shed 1 base and J shed 1 base, with 10 bases lying between them. The CDR3 is CASSLGFGGQETQYF. The DNA of the CDR3 is TGTGCCAGCAGCTTAGGATTCGGGGGCCAAGAGACCCAGTACTTC. Using reference TRBV11-2 and TRBJ2-5 for the parts outside the CDR3, the full variable domain is EAGVAQSPRYKIIEKRQSVAFWCNPISGHATLYWYQQILGQGPKLLIQFQNNGVVDDSQLPKDRFSAERLKGVDSTLKIQPAKLEDSAVYLCASSLGFGGQETQYFGPGTRLLVL.

The rearrangement uses TRBV10-3 and TRBJ2-7; D might be TRBD2 (5 bases). CDR1 is ENHRY and CDR2 is SYGVKD in the germline V gene. With 7 bases removed from V and 2 bases from J, the gap between germline ends came to 18 bases. The CDR3 extends over 15 amino acids. The CDR3 DNA sequence: TGTGCCATCAAAGCGGCAGGACCCAGCGCCTACGAGCAGTACTTC. Residues: CAIKAAGPSAYEQYF.

The chain is built from TRBV9 and TRBJ2-7; 10 bases are shared with TRBD1. This CDR3 is 14 amino acids long. Per germline, CDR1 SGDLS and CDR2 YYNGEE. The ends lost 4 bases at V and 2 bases at J; junction bases unmatched: 3. The CDR3 loop reads CASSYGQGAYEQYF. CDR3 DNA: TGTGCCAGCAGCTACGGACAGGGGGCCTACGAGCAGTACTTC.

The V gene is TRBV5-1, the J gene TRBJ2-5, with 10 positions matching TRBD1. Matching the DNA end better, TRBJ2-7 makes the J call doubtful. The CDR3 spans 14 residues. Germline loops: CDR1 SGHRS, CDR2 YFSETQ. The CDR3 region is CASTSRTGGYEQYF. The CDR3 nucleotides are TGCGCCAGCACCTCCAGGACAGGGGGCTACGAGCAGTACTTC.

The chain carries TRBV7-9 and TRBJ2-5, with 9 bases identical to TRBD2. From germline, CDR1 is SEHNR and CDR2 FQNEAQ (reference sequence). V gave up 1 base and J gave up 2 bases; unmatched junction bases: 2. The length of the CDR3 is 15 residues. The CDR3 nucleotides read TGTGCCAGCAGCTTAGGACTAGCGGAGCAAGAGACCCAGTACTTC. It translates to CASSLGLAEQETQYF.

The chain uses TRBV5-4 and TRBJ2-3; D possibly corresponds to TRBD2 (7 bases). The CDR3 consists of 14 residues. CDR1 and CDR2 (germline): SGHNT, YYREEE (reference sequence). Trimming stripped 4 bases from V and 5 bases from J, with 14 bases between. CDR3 DNA: TGTGCCAGCAGCCCGGGGGGCATGATAGATACGCAGTATTTT. Protein sequence: CASSPGGMIDTQYF. The full variable domain, with the rest looked up from reference TRBV5-4 and TRBJ2-3, is ETGVTQSPTHLIKTRGQQVTLRCSSQSGHNTVSWYQQALGQGPQFIFQYYREEENGRGNFPPRFSGLQFPNYSSELNVNALELDDSALYLCASSPGGMIDTQYFGPGTRLTVL.

The CDR3 DNA reads TGTGCCAGCAGTTCAATCGGGGGCGGGGAGCTGTTTTTT. Encoded protein: CASSSIGGGELFF. The chain couples TRBV6-6 to TRBJ2-2; maybe TRBD2 (6 bases). The CDR3 spans 13 residues. Trimming removed 4 bases at V and 7 bases at J, with 10 bases between. Germline CDR1 MNHNY, CDR2 SVGAGI (reference sequence).

The rearrangement links TRBV2 to TRBJ1-1; D gene unclear. This CDR3 comprises 12 residues. Per the germline V gene, CDR1 is SNHLY and CDR2 is FYNNEI. Deletions cut 7 bases from V and 4 bases from J, with 10 bases between. In DNA, the CDR3 is TGTGCCAGCAAAGCGGGAGGCACTGAAGCTTTCTTT. Its translation is CASKAGGTEAFF.

A few counts support this clone. This probably arose from a read error, given a far larger clone one base away. The same CDR3 arises from other DNA sequences in this sample as well. V usage is TRBV5-8 and J usage is TRBJ1-1; tentative D call: TRBD1 (5 bases). Trimming removed 1 base at V and 4 bases at J, with 5 bases between. This CDR3 contains 12 residues. The germline V gene encodes CDR1 SGHTS and CDR2 YDEGEE. CDR3 residues: CASSLRGTEAFF. CDR3 nucleotide sequence: TGTGCCAGCAGCTTGAGGGGCACTGAAGCTTTCTTT.

This rearrangement joins TRBV6-5 to TRBJ1-6; TRBD1 is a possible D gene (6 bases). The CDR3 has 14 residues. CDR1 and CDR2 (germline): MNHEY, SVGAGI. V was shortened by 5 bases and J by 7 bases, with 12 bases between the two germline ends. CDR3 bases: TGTGCCAGCAGTGGGGGCAGGGGCAATTCACCCCTCCACTTT. Its translation: CASSGGRGNSPLHF.

V usage is TRBV4-1 and J usage is TRBJ2-3; TRBD2 agrees at 13 bases. The V and J ends lost 1 base and 1 base, in that order; junction bases with no gene match: 8. Germline assignment: CDR1 MGHRA and CDR2 YSYEKL. CDR3 size: 19 residues. CDR3 nucleotide sequence: TGCGCCAGCAGCCAAGCCCTACTAGCGGGGGGGCGGGGCACAGATACGCAGTATTTT. This codes for CASSQALLAGGRGTDTQYF.

This clone has only a few counts. V and J are TRBV6-6 and TRBJ2-5; TRBD1 aligns across 8 bases. This CDR3 is built from 14 residues. CDR1 and CDR2 (germline): MNHNY, SVGAGI (reference sequence). With V trimmed by 6 bases and J by 2 bases, 5 bases remained unmatched. CDR3: CASSRTGIQETQYF. CDR3 DNA sequence: TGTGCCAGCAGCCGGACAGGGATTCAAGAGACCCAGTACTTC.

This clone was found a few times. This sequence joins TRBV29-1 and TRBJ2-7, with TRBD1 matching 7 bases. The CDR3 loop spans 13 amino acids. In germline, CDR1 is SQVTM, CDR2 ANQGSEA. The J segment lost 0 bases and the V segment lost 1 base, leaving 0 bases of the junction unmatched. This chain's CDR3 is CSVEAGGSYEQYF. CDR3 sequence (DNA): TGCAGCGTTGAAGCAGGGGGCTCCTACGAGCAGTACTTC.

This clone was seen a few times. This chain joins TRBV27 and TRBJ1-5; the D is unclear. V lost 6 bases and J lost 7, with 16 bases in between. The CDR3 covers 14 residues. Germline V lookup: CDR1 MNHEY, CDR2 SMNVEV (reference sequence). CDR3 in DNA: TGTGCCAGCAGCCCCCATCGGGGAGGGCAGCCCCAGCATTTT. Amino acid sequence: CASSPHRGGQPQHF.

This clone was observed a handful of times. The J gene is TRBJ1-1, the V gene TRBV14; 7 bases are shared with TRBD1. Unmatched junction bases numbered 8, after V lost 6 bases and J lost 10 bases. The CDR3 has 12 amino acids. CDR1 SGHDN and CDR2 FVKESK come from the germline V gene. The CDR3 bases are TGTGCCAGCAGTCGAGGGGGCGAGGTAGCTTTCTTT. Protein product: CASSRGGEVAFF.

V and J are TRBV27 and TRBJ2-7; a possible D gene is TRBD1 (6 bases). CDR3 size: 13 residues. The germline V and J ends were trimmed by 8 bases and 3 bases, with 14 bases remaining between them. Germline assignment: CDR1 MNHEY and CDR2 SMNVEV (reference sequence). In nucleotides, the CDR3 is TGTGCCAGCTCTTACAGGGTACTCTACGAGCAGTACTTC. It specifies CASSYRVLYEQYF.

This clone was seen more than once but under ten times. The chain recombines TRBV2 with TRBJ2-3; D possibly corresponds to TRBD2 (6 bases). The CDR3 runs to 15 residues. Per the germline V gene, CDR1 is SNHLY and CDR2 is FYNNEI. V was pared by 6 bases and J by 2 bases, with 15 bases between. The CDR3 loop reads CASSDLARPTDTQYF. CDR3 sequence (DNA): TGTGCCAGCAGCGATCTAGCGAGACCCACAGATACGCAGTATTTT.

The J gene is TRBJ1-2, the V gene TRBV16, with 8 bases identical to TRBD1. The ends lost 4 bases at V and 2 bases at J; junction bases unmatched: 9. The CDR3 spans 16 residues. CDR1 is KGHSY and CDR2 is FQNENV in the germline V gene. CDR3 amino acids: CASSLMSGGVNYGYTF. The CDR3 DNA follows: TGTGCCAGCAGCCTCATGTCAGGGGGCGTGAACTATGGCTACACCTTC.

The chain combines TRBV29-1 with TRBJ2-1; TRBD2 matches 7 bases. Trimming removed 3 bases from V and 9 bases from J; junction bases left unmatched: 8. There are 13 residues in the CDR3. CDR1 is SQVTM and CDR2 is ANQGSEA in the germline V gene. CDR3 sequence reads: CSVEVLATGEQFF. DNA of the CDR3: TGCAGCGTTGAGGTACTAGCGACGGGTGAGCAGTTCTTC.

Note on this clone: At one end, the junction sequence differs from germline, possibly due to a read error. The rearrangement links TRBV7-9 to TRBJ1-3; a weak D match, TRBD1 (5 bases). The germline CDR1 and CDR2 sequences are SEHNR and FQNEAQ (reference sequence). The CDR3 sequence is 14 residues long. The CDR3, as DNA: TGTTCCAGCAGCCACACAGGATCTGGAAACACCATATATTTT. Protein sequence: CSSSHTGSGNTIYF.